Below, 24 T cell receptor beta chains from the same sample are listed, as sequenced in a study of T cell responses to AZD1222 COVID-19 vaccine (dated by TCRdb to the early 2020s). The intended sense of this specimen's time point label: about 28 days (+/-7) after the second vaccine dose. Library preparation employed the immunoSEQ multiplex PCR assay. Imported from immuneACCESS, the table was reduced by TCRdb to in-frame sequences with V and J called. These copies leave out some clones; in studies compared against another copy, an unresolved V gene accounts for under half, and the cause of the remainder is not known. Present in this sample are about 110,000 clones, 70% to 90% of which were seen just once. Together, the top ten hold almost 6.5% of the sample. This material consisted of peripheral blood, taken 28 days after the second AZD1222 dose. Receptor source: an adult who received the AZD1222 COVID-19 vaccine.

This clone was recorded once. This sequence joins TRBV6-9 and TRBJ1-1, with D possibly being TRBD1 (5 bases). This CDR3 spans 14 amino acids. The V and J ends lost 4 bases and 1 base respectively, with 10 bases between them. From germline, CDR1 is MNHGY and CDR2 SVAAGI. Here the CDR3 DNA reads TGTGCCAGCAGTTTTAACGACAGGAACACTGAAGCTTTCTTT. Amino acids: CASSFNDRNTEAFF.

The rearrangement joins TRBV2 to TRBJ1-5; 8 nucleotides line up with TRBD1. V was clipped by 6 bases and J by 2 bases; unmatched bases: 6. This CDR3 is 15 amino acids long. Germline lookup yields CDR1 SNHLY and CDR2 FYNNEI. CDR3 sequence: CASRGDRGGNQPQHF. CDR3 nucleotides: TGTGCCAGCAGGGGAGACAGGGGCGGCAATCAGCCCCAGCATTTT.

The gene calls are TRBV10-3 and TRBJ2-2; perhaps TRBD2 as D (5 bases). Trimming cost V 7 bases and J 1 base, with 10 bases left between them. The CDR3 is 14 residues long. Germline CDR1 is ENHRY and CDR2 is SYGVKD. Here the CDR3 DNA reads TGTGCCATCACTGCGGCGGGGAACACCGGGGAGCTGTTTTTT. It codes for CAITAAGNTGELFF.

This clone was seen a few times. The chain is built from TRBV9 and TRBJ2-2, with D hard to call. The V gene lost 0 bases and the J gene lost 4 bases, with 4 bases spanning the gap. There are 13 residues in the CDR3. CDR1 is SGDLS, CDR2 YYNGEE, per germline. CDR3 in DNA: TGTGCCAGCAGCGTAGCCCCCACCGGGGAGCTGTTTTTT. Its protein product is CASSVAPTGELFF. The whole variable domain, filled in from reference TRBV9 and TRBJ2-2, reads DSGVTQTPKHLITATGQRVTLRCSPRSGDLSVYWYQQSLDQGLQFLIQYYNGEERAKGNILERFSAQQFPDLHSELNLSSLELGDSALYFCASSVAPTGELFFGEGSRLTVL.

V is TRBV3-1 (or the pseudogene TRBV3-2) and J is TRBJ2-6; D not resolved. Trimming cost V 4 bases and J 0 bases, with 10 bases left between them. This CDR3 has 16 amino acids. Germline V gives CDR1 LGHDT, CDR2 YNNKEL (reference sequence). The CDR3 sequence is CASSLLGLSGANVLTF. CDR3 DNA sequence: TGTGCCAGCAGCCTCCTCGGGCTCTCTGGGGCCAACGTCCTGACTTTC.

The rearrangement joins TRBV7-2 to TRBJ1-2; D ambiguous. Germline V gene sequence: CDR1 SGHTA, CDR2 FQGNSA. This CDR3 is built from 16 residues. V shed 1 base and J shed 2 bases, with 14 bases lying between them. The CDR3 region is CASSLEYAPANYGYTF. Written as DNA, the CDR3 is TGTGCCAGCAGCTTAGAGTACGCCCCCGCGAACTATGGCTACACCTTC.

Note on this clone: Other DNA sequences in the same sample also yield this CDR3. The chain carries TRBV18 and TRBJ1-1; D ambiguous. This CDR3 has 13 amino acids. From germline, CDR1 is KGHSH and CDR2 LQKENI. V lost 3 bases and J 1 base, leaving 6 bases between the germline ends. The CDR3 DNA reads TGTGCCAGCTCACCCTCCCAGAACACTGAAGCTTTCTTT. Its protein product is CASSPSQNTEAFF.

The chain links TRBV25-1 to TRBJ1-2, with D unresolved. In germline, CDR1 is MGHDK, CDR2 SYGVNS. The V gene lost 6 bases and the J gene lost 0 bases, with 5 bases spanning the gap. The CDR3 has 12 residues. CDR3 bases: TGTGCCAGCAGCTTAGCTAACTATGGCTACACCTTC. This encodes CASSLANYGYTF.

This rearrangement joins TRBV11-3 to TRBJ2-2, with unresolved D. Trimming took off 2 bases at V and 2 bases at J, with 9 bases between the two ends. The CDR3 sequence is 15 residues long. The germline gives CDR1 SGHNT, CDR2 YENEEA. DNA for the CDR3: TGTGCCAGCAGCTTATTCGGCGTAAACACCGGGGAGCTGTTTTTT. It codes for CASSLFGVNTGELFF.

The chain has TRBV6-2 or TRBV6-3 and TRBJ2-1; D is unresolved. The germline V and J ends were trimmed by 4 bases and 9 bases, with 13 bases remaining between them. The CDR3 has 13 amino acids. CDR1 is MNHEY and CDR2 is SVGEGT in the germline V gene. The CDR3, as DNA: TGTGCCAGCAGTTCCTCCTCCAGTGGTGAGCAGTTCTTC. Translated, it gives CASSSSSSGEQFF.

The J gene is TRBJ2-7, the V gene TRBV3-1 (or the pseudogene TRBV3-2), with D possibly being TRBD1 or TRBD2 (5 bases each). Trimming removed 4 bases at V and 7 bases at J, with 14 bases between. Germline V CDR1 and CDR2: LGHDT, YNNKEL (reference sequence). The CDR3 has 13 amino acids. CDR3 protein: CASSPPEWGEQYF. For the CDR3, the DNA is TGTGCCAGCAGCCCACCCGAATGGGGGGAGCAGTACTTC.

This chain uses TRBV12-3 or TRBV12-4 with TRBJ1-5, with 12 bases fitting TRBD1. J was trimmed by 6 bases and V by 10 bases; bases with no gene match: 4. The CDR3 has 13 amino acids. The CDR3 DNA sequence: TGTGCCACGGGACAGGGGGCGAGTCAGCCCCAGCATTTT. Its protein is CATGQGASQPQHF.

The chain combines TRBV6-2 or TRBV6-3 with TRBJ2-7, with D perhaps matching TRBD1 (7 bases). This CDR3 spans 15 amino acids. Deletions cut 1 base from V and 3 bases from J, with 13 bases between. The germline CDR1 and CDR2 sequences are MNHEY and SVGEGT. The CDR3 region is CASSYWAGGFYEQYF. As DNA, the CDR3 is TGTGCCAGCAGTTACTGGGCAGGGGGGTTCTACGAGCAGTACTTC.

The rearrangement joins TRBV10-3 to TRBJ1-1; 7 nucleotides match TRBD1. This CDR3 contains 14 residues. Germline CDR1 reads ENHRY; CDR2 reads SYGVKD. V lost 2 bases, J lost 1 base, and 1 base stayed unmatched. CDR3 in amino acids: CAISERGPNTEAFF. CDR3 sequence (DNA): TGTGCCATCAGTGAGAGGGGGCCGAACACTGAAGCTTTCTTT.

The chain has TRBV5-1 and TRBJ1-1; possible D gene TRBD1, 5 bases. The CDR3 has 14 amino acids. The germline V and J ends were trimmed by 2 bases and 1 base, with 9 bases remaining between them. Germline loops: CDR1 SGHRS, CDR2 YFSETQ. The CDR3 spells CASSLGAANTEAFF. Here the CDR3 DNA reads TGCGCCAGCAGCTTAGGGGCAGCGAACACTGAAGCTTTCTTT.

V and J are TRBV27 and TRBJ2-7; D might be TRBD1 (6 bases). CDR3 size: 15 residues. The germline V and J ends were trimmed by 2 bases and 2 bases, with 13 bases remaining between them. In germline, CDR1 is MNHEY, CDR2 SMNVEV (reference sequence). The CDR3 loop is CASSLAGTLPYEQYF. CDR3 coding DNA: TGTGCCAGCAGTTTAGCCGGGACACTACCCTACGAGCAGTACTTC.

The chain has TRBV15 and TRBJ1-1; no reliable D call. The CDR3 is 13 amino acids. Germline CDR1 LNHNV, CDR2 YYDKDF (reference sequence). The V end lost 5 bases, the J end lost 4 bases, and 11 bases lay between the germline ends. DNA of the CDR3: TGTGCCACCAGCGGCGGGATCTTCACTGAAGCTTTCTTT. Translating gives CATSGGIFTEAFF.

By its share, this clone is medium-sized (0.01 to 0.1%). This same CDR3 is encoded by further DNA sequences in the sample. The CDR3 sequence is CASSGVAYGYTF. CDR3 coding DNA: TGTGCCAGCAGTGGGGTTGCCTATGGCTACACCTTC. This chain joins TRBV28 and TRBJ1-2; D call uncertain. The CDR3 is made up of 12 amino acids. From germline, CDR1 is MDHEN and CDR2 SYDVKM. V lost 5 bases to trimming and J lost 4 bases, with 8 bases between them.

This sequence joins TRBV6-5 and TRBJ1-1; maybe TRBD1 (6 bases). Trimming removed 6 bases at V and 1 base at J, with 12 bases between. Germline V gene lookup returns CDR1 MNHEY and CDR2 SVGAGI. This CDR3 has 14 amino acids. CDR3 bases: TGTGCCAGCAGGGCGGAGGGGGGGAACACTGAAGCTTTCTTT. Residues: CASRAEGGNTEAFF.

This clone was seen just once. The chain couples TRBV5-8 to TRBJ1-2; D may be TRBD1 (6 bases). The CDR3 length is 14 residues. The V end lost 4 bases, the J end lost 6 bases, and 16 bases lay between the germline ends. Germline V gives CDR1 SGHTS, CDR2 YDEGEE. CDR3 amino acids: CASSTSGGRNGYTF. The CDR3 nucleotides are TGTGCCAGCAGCACCTCGGGGGGGCGCAATGGCTACACCTTC. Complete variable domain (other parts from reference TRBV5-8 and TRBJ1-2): EAGVTQSPTHLIKTRGQQATLRCSPISGHTSVYWYQQALGLGLQFLLWYDEGEERNRGNFPPRFSGRQFPNYSSELNVNALELEDSALYLCASSTSGGRNGYTFGSGTRLTVV.

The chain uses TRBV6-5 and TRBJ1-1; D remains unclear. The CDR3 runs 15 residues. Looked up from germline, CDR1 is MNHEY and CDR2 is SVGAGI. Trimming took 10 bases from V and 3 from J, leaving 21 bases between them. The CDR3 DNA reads TGTGCCATCCAGAAAGACCGGGAGGTACACACTGAAGCTTTCTTT. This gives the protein CAIQKDREVHTEAFF.

CDR3 in DNA: TGTGCCAGCAGCTTGGGACAGCAGAATGAAAAACTGTTTTTT. This gives the protein CASSLGQQNEKLFF. The rearrangement joins TRBV7-9 to TRBJ1-4, with 7 bases aligning to TRBD1. The trim removed 3 bases at V and 5 bases at J, leaving 3 bases unmatched. Germline lookup yields CDR1 SEHNR and CDR2 FQNEAQ (reference sequence). The CDR3 is made up of 14 amino acids.

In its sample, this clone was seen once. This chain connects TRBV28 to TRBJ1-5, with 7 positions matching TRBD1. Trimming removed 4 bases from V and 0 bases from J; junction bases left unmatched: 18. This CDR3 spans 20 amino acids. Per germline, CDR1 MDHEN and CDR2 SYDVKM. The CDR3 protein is CASSSGEGARARSSNQPQHF. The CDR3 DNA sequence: TGTGCCAGCAGTTCCGGTGAGGGGGCCAGGGCACGGAGTAGCAATCAGCCCCAGCATTTT.

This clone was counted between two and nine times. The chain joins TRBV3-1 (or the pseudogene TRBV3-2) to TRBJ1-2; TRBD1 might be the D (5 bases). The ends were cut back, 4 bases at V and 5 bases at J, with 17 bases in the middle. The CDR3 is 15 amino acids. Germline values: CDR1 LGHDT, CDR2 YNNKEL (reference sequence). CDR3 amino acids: CASSPWDPAHYGYTF. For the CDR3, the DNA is TGTGCCAGCAGCCCTTGGGACCCCGCCCATTATGGCTACACCTTC.